This TCR beta chain was observed in a study of regulatory T cells in long-lasting Graves disease. The ends lost 5 bases at V and 0 bases at J; junction bases unmatched: 2. The CDR3 spans 14 residues. In germline, CDR1 is SGHTA, CDR2 FQGNSA. Described time point: newly diagnosed GD, antithyroid drugs for less than 3 months. After RNA was extracted from PBMCs, the TCR library was made from it. A note on this clonotype: Just one base apart from a much larger clone, this may be a read error. This CDR3 is missing its conserved last phenylalanine or tryptophan, likely due to a read error.

Libraries of TCR beta came from iRepertoire HTBI primers plus Arm-PCR of CDR3 regions. TCRdb re-analysed the multiplex PCR reads in MiXCR, keeping a single row per CDR3 protein. Among roughly 560,000 distinct CDR3 sequences listed, around 12% were seen once. The sample also formed part of further work on T cells in Graves' hyperthyroidism and ophthalmopathy.

The chain joins TRBV7-2 to TRBJ1-1, with 8 bases aligning to TRBD1. Sequencing was performed on peripheral blood mononuclear cells (PBMCs), taken at new diagnosis, from a patient treated with antithyroid drugs. The TCR originated in a young woman with Graves disease. The CDR3 DNA follows: TGTGCCAGCAGCGGGGACAGGATGAACACTGAAGCTTTCTTG. This codes for CASSGDRMNTEAFL.